The next 30 T cell receptor beta chains were all read from a single sample in a study of graft-versus-host responses after intestinal transplantation. Produced via immunoSEQ multiplex PCR; TCRdb's table is partial and in-frame only. The sample records about 120,000 clones, around nine tenths being singletons. Their antigen targets remain unknown. This specimen consisted of unstimulated CD4+ T cells sorted from spleen or lymph node cells, obtained before transplant. These receptors all come from a human donor who was the organ donor for an intestinal transplant.

The rearrangement joins TRBV9 to TRBJ2-5; the match to TRBD1 covers 7 bases. The CDR3 totals 15 residues. Per germline, CDR1 SGDLS and CDR2 YYNGEE. Trimming took 4 bases from V and 8 from J; bases not matched to a gene: 14. CDR3 loop: CASSPRGTEGPTQYF. CDR3 sequence (DNA): TGTGCCAGCAGCCCCCGAGGGACAGAAGGGCCCACCCAGTACTTC.

The rearrangement links TRBV7-2 to TRBJ2-7, with D perhaps TRBD1 (7 bases). V lost 5 bases, J lost 2 bases, and 13 bases lay in between. The CDR3 covers 14 residues. The germline gives CDR1 SGHTA, CDR2 FQGNSA. The CDR3 protein is CASSPQGGPYEQYF. CDR3 sequence (DNA): TGTGCCAGCAGCCCCCAGGGGGGCCCCTACGAGCAGTACTTC.

This sequence joins TRBV19 and TRBJ1-2; 10 bases match TRBD1. This CDR3 contains 15 residues. V shed 5 bases, J shed 5 bases, and the junction held 8 bases outside the gene matches. From germline, CDR1 is LNHDA and CDR2 SQIVND (reference sequence). For the CDR3, the DNA is TGTGCCAGTAGTCCTGGGACAGGGGTAGGGTATGGCTACACCTTC. This encodes CASSPGTGVGYGYTF.

This chain uses TRBV30 with TRBJ1-1; 7 positions agree with TRBD1. The J segment lost 0 bases and the V segment lost 5 bases, leaving 6 bases of the junction unmatched. The germline gives CDR1 GTSNPN, CDR2 SVGIG (reference sequence). The CDR3 has 14 amino acids. The DNA of the CDR3 is TGTGCCTGGGGACAGGACCGGATGAACACTGAAGCTTTCTTT. This encodes CAWGQDRMNTEAFF.

This chain joins TRBV5-6 and TRBJ2-1, with D maybe TRBD2 (5 bases). The V and J ends lost 4 bases and 0 bases respectively, with 17 bases between them. Germline CDR1 and CDR2: SGHDT and YYEEEE. The length of the CDR3 is 17 residues. The CDR3 sequence is CASSPRRDTFSYNEQFF. CDR3 DNA sequence: TGTGCCAGCAGCCCCCGCCGGGATACCTTCTCCTACAATGAGCAGTTCTTC.

This chain connects TRBV15 to TRBJ2-1; 10 positions match TRBD2. V shed 2 bases and J 4 bases; nucleotides not matched to a gene: 5. The CDR3 is 16 residues long. Germline-derived CDR1 and CDR2 are LNHNV and YYDKDF (reference sequence). The CDR3 DNA is TGTGCCACCAGCAGATCTCTAGCGGGAGAATACAATGAGCAGTTCTTC. Protein sequence: CATSRSLAGEYNEQFF.

The chain carries TRBV6-1 and TRBJ1-2; 9 positions match TRBD1. The V segment lost 4 bases and the J segment 1 base; nucleotides outside the gene matches: 1. The germline gives CDR1 MNHNS, CDR2 SASEGT. The CDR3 is 14 residues long. The CDR3 loop is CASSGDRVNYGYTF. The DNA for the CDR3 is TGTGCCAGCAGTGGGGACAGGGTTAACTATGGCTACACCTTC.

This clone came up a few times. Other DNA sequences within the sample encode an identical CDR3. The V call is TRBV6-5, the J call TRBJ1-2; possible D gene TRBD1, 5 bases. Trimming left V 0 bases short and J 8 bases short, with 10 bases between. Germline V lookup: CDR1 MNHEY, CDR2 SVGAGI. CDR3 size: 13 residues. CDR3 nucleotides: TGTGCCAGCAGTTACTCCGGGGGAGGGGGCTACACCTTC. Translation gives CASSYSGGGGYTF.

The genes are TRBV19 and TRBJ2-1; 14 nucleotides align to TRBD2. This CDR3 contains 15 residues. The J segment lost 8 bases and the V segment lost 5 bases, leaving 5 bases of the junction unmatched. Germline V lookup: CDR1 LNHDA, CDR2 SQIVND (reference sequence). Written as DNA, the CDR3 is TGTGCCAGTAGTCACTCGGGACTAGCGGGAGATGAGCAGTTCTTC. Translation gives CASSHSGLAGDEQFF.

The chain combines TRBV28 with TRBJ1-2; 7 bases align to TRBD1. This CDR3 comprises 15 residues. The trim removed 5 bases at V and 4 bases at J, leaving 10 bases unmatched. The germline CDR1 and CDR2 sequences are MDHEN and SYDVKM. The CDR3 nucleotides are TGTGCCAGCAGTACCCCGACAGGGAAAAGCTATGGCTACACCTTC. Protein sequence: CASSTPTGKSYGYTF.

In the case of this clone: One end of the junction is discordant with germline, which a read error may explain. This chain connects TRBV6-1 to TRBJ2-7; 11 bases align to TRBD2. The CDR3 runs to 13 residues. CDR1 and CDR2 (germline): MNHNS, SASEGT. CDR3 loop: CAGRTSGLYEQYF. CDR3 DNA sequence: TGTGCCGGCAGGACTAGCGGGCTCTACGAGCAGTACTTC.

The V and J genes are TRBV5-1 and TRBJ2-5; tentatively, D is TRBD2 (5 bases). Germline CDR1 SGHRS, CDR2 YFSETQ. This CDR3 contains 14 residues. Trimming removed 2 bases from V and 7 bases from J, with 15 bases in between. The CDR3 protein is CASSFYGREGTQYF. The CDR3 DNA reads TGCGCCAGCAGCTTTTATGGGAGAGAGGGGACCCAGTACTTC.

This chain links TRBV5-1 with TRBJ1-2; D is undetermined. The V and J ends lost 0 bases and 6 bases respectively, with 6 bases between them. CDR1 and CDR2 (germline): SGHRS, YFSETQ. The CDR3 has 12 residues. CDR3 in amino acids: CASSLGGNGYTF. DNA of the CDR3: TGCGCCAGCAGCTTGGGAGGGAATGGCTACACCTTC.

V and J are TRBV28 and TRBJ1-2; TRBD1 matches 7 bases. CDR1 MDHEN and CDR2 SYDVKM come from the germline V gene. CDR3 size: 15 residues. J was trimmed by 3 bases and V by 6 bases; bases with no gene match: 10. This CDR3 is CASSRTRQGYYGYTF. The CDR3 nucleotides are TGTGCCAGCAGCCGAACTAGACAGGGATACTATGGCTACACCTTC.

The rearrangement uses TRBV29-1 and TRBJ1-1; D is possibly TRBD1 (5 bases). V was cut by 7 bases and J by 1 base, with 13 bases left in between. The CDR3 spans 13 residues. Germline CDR1 is SQVTM and CDR2 is ANQGSEA. CDR3 coding DNA: TGCAGCGCCGCACCCCAGGGGAACACTGAAGCTTTCTTT. Protein product: CSAAPQGNTEAFF.

The V and J genes are TRBV15 and TRBJ2-7; 9 bases align to TRBD2. This CDR3 region has 18 residues. J lost 7 bases, V lost 0 bases, and 16 bases had no gene match. Germline CDR1 LNHNV, CDR2 YYDKDF (reference sequence). The CDR3 loop reads CATSRDPWSGGYVSEQYF. The CDR3 DNA is TGTGCCACCAGCAGAGATCCTTGGAGCGGGGGGTACGTGTCGGAGCAGTACTTC.

The chain is built from TRBV11-3 and TRBJ2-1; TRBD2 agrees at 11 bases. From germline, CDR1 is SGHNT and CDR2 YENEEA. Trimming at V came to 1 base and at J to 7 bases, leaving 9 bases not matched to a gene. The CDR3 runs 17 residues. The chain's CDR3 is CASSLAPLAGGGNEQFF. The CDR3 region has the DNA TGTGCCAGCAGCTTAGCCCCTCTAGCGGGAGGAGGGAATGAGCAGTTCTTC.

The gene calls are TRBV7-2 and TRBJ2-2; TRBD2 agrees at 8 bases. Trimming at V came to 7 bases and at J to 0 bases, leaving 10 bases not matched to a gene. Germline values: CDR1 SGHTA, CDR2 FQGNSA. The CDR3 spans 17 residues. The CDR3 sequence is CASKHPGGSSNTGELFF. Written as DNA, the CDR3 is TGTGCCAGCAAGCACCCGGGGGGGAGTTCGAACACCGGGGAGCTGTTTTTT.

The gene calls are TRBV27 and TRBJ1-5, with D hard to call. The CDR3 consists of 13 residues. V lost 5 bases to trimming and J lost 1 base, with 6 bases between them. CDR1 and CDR2 (germline): MNHEY, SMNVEV (reference sequence). In DNA form, the CDR3 reads TGTGCCAGCAGTCTAATGAGCAATCAGCCCCAGCATTTT. Translating it yields CASSLMSNQPQHF.

The gene calls are TRBV6-6 and TRBJ2-5, with TRBD1 matching 9 bases. The CDR3 extends over 15 amino acids. The V gene's germline CDR1 is MNHNY and CDR2 SVGAGI (reference sequence). The V segment lost 2 bases and the J segment 7 bases; nucleotides outside the gene matches: 8. The CDR3 DNA is TGTGCCAGCAGTTACCCCGGGACAGGGCTTGGGACCCAGTACTTC. Protein: CASSYPGTGLGTQYF.

The chain joins TRBV15 to TRBJ2-1; D uncertain. V was trimmed by 0 bases and J by 0 bases, leaving 6 bases between them. This CDR3 contains 15 residues. Germline CDR1 reads LNHNV; CDR2 reads YYDKDF (reference sequence). CDR3 bases: TGTGCCACCAGCAGAGATTCTGGCTCCTACAATGAGCAGTTCTTC. Protein sequence: CATSRDSGSYNEQFF.

This chain links TRBV7-2 with TRBJ2-3; D is perhaps TRBD1 (5 bases). CDR3 size: 13 residues. Germline values: CDR1 SGHTA, CDR2 FQGNSA. V dropped 2 bases and J dropped 8 bases, with 11 bases sitting between them. CDR3 region: CASSLSGMGTQYF. The CDR3 DNA reads as TGTGCCAGCAGCTTATCAGGGATGGGTACGCAGTATTTT.

The chain couples TRBV11-2 to TRBJ1-1, with no clear D. Germline lookup yields CDR1 SGHAT and CDR2 FQNNGV. Deletions cut 3 bases from V and 1 base from J, with 3 bases between. The CDR3 has 12 residues. The CDR3 loop reads CASSFGNTEAFF. The CDR3 DNA reads as TGTGCCAGCAGCTTCGGGAACACTGAAGCTTTCTTT.

V is TRBV27 and J is TRBJ2-7; D may be TRBD1 (5 bases). Germline-derived CDR1 and CDR2 are MNHEY and SMNVEV (reference sequence). V lost 2 bases and J 1 base, leaving 9 bases between the germline ends. The CDR3 has 14 residues. CDR3 DNA sequence: TGTGCCAGCAGTTTACAGGGCTGGTCCTACGAGCAGTACTTC. Protein: CASSLQGWSYEQYF.

The V and J genes are TRBV7-2 and TRBJ1-1; D uncertain. The CDR3 consists of 15 residues. Trimming stripped 1 base from V and 3 bases from J, with 12 bases between. Per germline, CDR1 SGHTA and CDR2 FQGNSA. The CDR3 DNA sequence: TGTGCCAGCAGCTTAGGTGTTGGAGGGTACACTGAAGCTTTCTTT. Its protein product is CASSLGVGGYTEAFF.

This chain joins TRBV27 and TRBJ2-7, with D perhaps TRBD1 (7 bases). The length of the CDR3 is 17 residues. Germline V gene lookup returns CDR1 MNHEY and CDR2 SMNVEV (reference sequence). V lost 4 bases, J lost 3 bases, and 22 bases lay in between. The CDR3 protein is CASSSIVDQGGYYEQYF. DNA for the CDR3: TGTGCCAGCAGTTCCATCGTCGACCAGGGGGGTTACTACGAGCAGTACTTC.

The CDR3 DNA reads TGTGCCAGCAGTTGGTACGGGCTCCCGGAGACCCAGTACTTC. Encoded protein: CASSWYGLPETQYF. This chain uses TRBV28 with TRBJ2-5; no clear D gene. The germline CDR1 and CDR2 sequences are MDHEN and SYDVKM. The CDR3 runs 14 residues. V was trimmed by 4 bases and J by 5 bases, leaving 14 bases between them.

A single count supports this clone. The chain recombines TRBV19 with TRBJ2-7, with TRBD2 matching 9 bases. Unmatched junction bases numbered 8, after V lost 5 bases and J lost 3 bases. The CDR3 extends over 15 amino acids. CDR1 and CDR2 from the germline V gene are LNHDA and SQIVND (reference sequence). The CDR3 coding sequence is TGTGCCAGTAGTGCCCAGGGACTAGCCTACTACGAGCAGTACTTC. Amino acids: CASSAQGLAYYEQYF.

The chain is built from TRBV5-1 and TRBJ2-5; possible D gene TRBD2, 6 bases. The CDR3 length is 18 residues. Looked up from germline, CDR1 is SGHRS and CDR2 is YFSETQ. V shed 0 bases and J shed 2 bases, with 20 bases lying between them. CDR3 sequence reads: CASSLAGGLGPPQETQYF. The CDR3 DNA is TGCGCCAGCAGCTTGGCCGGAGGGCTAGGTCCACCGCAAGAGACCCAGTACTTC.

The gene calls are TRBV6-6 and TRBJ2-7; 9 nucleotides match TRBD1. Germline V gives CDR1 MNHNY, CDR2 SVGAGI (reference sequence). Trimming took 6 bases from V and 3 from J; bases not matched to a gene: 6. The CDR3 has 14 amino acids. CDR3 bases: TGTGCCAGCAGACAAACGGACAGGGGCTACGAGCAGTACTTC. This gives the protein CASRQTDRGYEQYF.